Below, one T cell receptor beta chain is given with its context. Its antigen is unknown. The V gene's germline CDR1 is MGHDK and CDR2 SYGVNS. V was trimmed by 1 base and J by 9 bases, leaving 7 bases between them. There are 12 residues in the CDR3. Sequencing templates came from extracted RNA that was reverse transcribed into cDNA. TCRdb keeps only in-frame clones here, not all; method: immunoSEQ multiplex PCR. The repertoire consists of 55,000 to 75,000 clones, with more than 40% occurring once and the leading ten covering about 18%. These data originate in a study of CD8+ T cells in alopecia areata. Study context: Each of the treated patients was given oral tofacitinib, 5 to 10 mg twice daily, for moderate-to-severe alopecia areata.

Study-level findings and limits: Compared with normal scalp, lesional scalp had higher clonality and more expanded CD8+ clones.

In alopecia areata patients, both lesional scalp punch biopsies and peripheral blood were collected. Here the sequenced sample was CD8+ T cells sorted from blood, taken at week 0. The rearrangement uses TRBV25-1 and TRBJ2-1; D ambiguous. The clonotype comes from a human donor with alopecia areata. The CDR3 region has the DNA TGTGCCAGCAGTGAATTTACTGGTGAGCAGTTCTTC. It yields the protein CASSEFTGEQFF.